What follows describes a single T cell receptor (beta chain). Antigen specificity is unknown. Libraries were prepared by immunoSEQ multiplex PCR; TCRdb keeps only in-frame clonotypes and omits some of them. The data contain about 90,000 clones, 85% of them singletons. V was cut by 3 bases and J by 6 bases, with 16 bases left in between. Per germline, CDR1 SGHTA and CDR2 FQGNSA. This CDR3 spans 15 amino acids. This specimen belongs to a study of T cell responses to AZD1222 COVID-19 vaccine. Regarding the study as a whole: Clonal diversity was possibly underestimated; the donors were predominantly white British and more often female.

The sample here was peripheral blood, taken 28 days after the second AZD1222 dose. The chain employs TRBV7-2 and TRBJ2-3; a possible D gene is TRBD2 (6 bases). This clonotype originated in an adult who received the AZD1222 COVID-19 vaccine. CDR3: CASSFGGGSMDTQYF. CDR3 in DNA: TGTGCCAGCAGCTTCGGGGGTGGGAGTATGGATACGCAGTATTTT.